This entry describes one T cell receptor delta chain. Its antigen remains unidentified. For this DNA, TCRdb reports the protein of a much larger clone, which diverges at residue 13, most likely from a read error; the protein presented here is translated directly from the DNA. Gammadelta T cells were flow-sorted from PBMC into Vgamma9/Vdelta2+ and Vdelta2-negative populations for bulk analysis. The data belong to a study of γδ T cells in repeated Plasmodium falciparum infection. Whole-study context: Four controlled malaria infections with P. falciparum NF54 spanned around 660 days.

Sequencing covered both gamma and delta TCR chains per sample. TCRdb re-called the multiplex PCR reads via CATT. This table has around 89,000 delta-chain clones, roughly 1.4% appearing once. The germline CDR1 and CDR2 sequences are TSWWSYY and QGS. Germline trimming cut 4 bases from V and 3 bases from J; bases unmatched to any gene: 15. The CDR3 extends over 19 amino acids. Study-level results: Over time and infection, Vgamma9/Vdelta2+ repertoires remained highly stable and polyclonal.

V usage is TRDV1 and J usage is TRDJ2; 9 positions agree with TRDD3. No J segment appears in TCRdb, so it was assigned here by matching the sequence to germline. The sequenced sample consisted of gamma-delta T cells from blood. The receptor's source is a pool of human donors (malaria-infected and uninfected, not separated). The CDR3 protein is CALGGLRGYVSAVTAQLFF. CDR3 coding DNA: TGTGCTCTTGGGGGGCTTAGGGGATACGTTTCCGCTGTGACAGCACAACTCTTCTTT.